The 30 T cell receptor beta chains presented below share a single source sample, sequenced in a study of cytotoxic CD8 clonotypes in ibrutinib-treated CLL. Sequencing used immunoSEQ multiplex PCR; TCRdb keeps in-frame clones, though not all of them. Among roughly 150,000 clones, about 78% were seen once, and the ten largest hold around 4.9%. The source material was PBMCs, sampled after 24 months of ibrutinib treatment. The receptors were sampled from a human donor with chronic lymphocytic leukemia.

In regard to this clone: Its ends do not fully match the called genes, so a read error is possible. The J gene is TRBJ2-7, the V gene TRBV7-2, with 8 nucleotides matching TRBD2. CDR1 and CDR2 (germline): SGHTA, FQGNSA. This CDR3 region has 11 residues. The CDR3 reads CASSPPGLDRF. DNA for the CDR3: TGTGCCAGCAGCCCCCCGGGACTAGACCGCTTC.

V gene TRBV7-3 combines with J gene TRBJ1-5; D not certain. Trimming pared 2 bases from V and 6 bases from J, leaving 23 bases between. The CDR3 loop spans 18 amino acids. The germline gives CDR1 SGHTA, CDR2 FQGTGA. In DNA, the CDR3 is TGTGCCAGCAGCTTATGCGGTGATGGGCAGGCGGCCGTTCAGCCCCAGCATTTT. This encodes CASSLCGDGQAAVQPQHF.

J is TRBJ2-7 and V is TRBV27; the D call may be TRBD1 or TRBD2 (5 bases each). V lost 5 bases and J 3 bases, leaving 14 bases between the germline ends. Germline V CDR1 and CDR2: MNHEY, SMNVEV (reference sequence). The CDR3 contains 14 residues. DNA of the CDR3: TGTGCCAGCAGTGCCTGGGACGGGGTCTACGAGCAGTACTTC. This codes for CASSAWDGVYEQYF.

This chain joins TRBV18 and TRBJ2-1, with TRBD2 identical over 8 bases. V gave up 3 bases and J gave up 8 bases; unmatched junction bases: 12. The CDR3 runs to 16 residues. Germline CDR1 is KGHSH and CDR2 is LQKENI. CDR3 nucleotide sequence: TGTGCCAGCTCACCCCTGGGACTAGGTCTGGCCCATGAGCAGTTCTTC. As protein: CASSPLGLGLAHEQFF.

This chain uses TRBV11-2 with TRBJ2-3; 13 bases fit TRBD2. The V and J ends lost 1 base and 4 bases, in that order; junction bases with no gene match: 8. The CDR3 totals 18 residues. The germline gives CDR1 SGHAT, CDR2 FQNNGV. The CDR3 nucleotides are TGTGCCAGCAGCTTAGCAACGACTAGCGGGAGGTCTGCAGATACGCAGTATTTT. This codes for CASSLATTSGRSADTQYF.

The CDR3: CASSLARGGDEQYF. The CDR3 nucleotides are TGTGCCAGCAGCTTAGCGCGGGGAGGGGACGAGCAGTACTTC. This chain uses TRBV7-2 with TRBJ2-7; 7 bases are a match to TRBD2. CDR1 and CDR2 from the germline V gene are SGHTA and FQGNSA. The CDR3 consists of 14 residues. V shed 0 bases and J 5 bases; nucleotides not matched to a gene: 4.

The chain employs TRBV15 and TRBJ2-1, with D maybe TRBD2 (5 bases). Deletions cut 1 base from V and 0 bases from J, with 10 bases between. There are 16 residues in the CDR3. Germline V gives CDR1 LNHNV, CDR2 YYDKDF (reference sequence). CDR3 residues: CATSRGLGASYNEQFF. The CDR3 DNA reads as TGTGCCACCAGCAGAGGGTTGGGAGCCTCCTACAATGAGCAGTTCTTC.

The chain has TRBV10-3 and TRBJ1-1; D is possibly TRBD1 (6 bases). V was cut by 7 bases and J by 5 bases, with 14 bases left in between. The CDR3 length is 13 residues. The germline V gene has CDR1 ENHRY and CDR2 SYGVKD. The CDR3 DNA reads TGTGCCATCATAGAGGGGGGAGGGACTGAAGCTTTCTTT. Its translation: CAIIEGGGTEAFF.

The V and J genes are TRBV7-9 and TRBJ1-2; possibly TRBD1 for D (5 bases). Germline V gives CDR1 SEHNR, CDR2 FQNEAQ (reference sequence). V was shortened by 3 bases and J by 8 bases, with 13 bases between the two germline ends. The CDR3 loop spans 13 amino acids. The CDR3 reads CASSFPRGRGYTF. As DNA, the CDR3 is TGTGCCAGCAGCTTCCCGAGGGGCCGCGGCTACACCTTC. Supplemented by reference TRBV7-9 and TRBJ1-2, the full variable domain reads DTGVSQNPRHKITKRGQNVTFRCDPISEHNRLYWYRQTLGQGPEFLTYFQNEAQLEKSRLLSDRFSAERPKGSFSTLEIQRTEQGDSAMYLCASSFPRGRGYTFGSGTRLTVV.

The V and J genes are TRBV4-2 and TRBJ2-1; TRBD1 is a possible D gene (6 bases). V was cut by 2 bases and J by 6 bases, with 11 bases left in between. The germline V gene encodes CDR1 LGHNA and CDR2 YNFKEQ. This CDR3 region has 14 residues. The chain's CDR3 is CASSQNIRGNEQFF. The DNA for the CDR3 is TGTGCCAGCAGCCAAAATATCAGGGGCAATGAGCAGTTCTTC.

The genes are TRBV7-9 and TRBJ2-1, with D unclear. The germline gives CDR1 SEHNR, CDR2 FQNEAQ (reference sequence). The CDR3 extends over 12 amino acids. Trimming cost V 3 bases and J 6 bases, with 6 bases left between them. CDR3 coding DNA: TGTGCCAGCAGCTTCAAGCGCAATGAGCAGTTCTTC. Translated, it gives CASSFKRNEQFF.

The gene calls are TRBV28 and TRBJ2-2, with 9 bases aligning to TRBD1. Unmatched junction bases numbered 13, after V lost 6 bases and J lost 5 bases. This CDR3 spans 17 amino acids. Germline loops: CDR1 MDHEN, CDR2 SYDVKM. The CDR3 DNA follows: TGTGCCAGCAGCCAGCCTTGGGGGACAGGGTGGACCGGGGAGCTGTTTTTT. Translation gives CASSQPWGTGWTGELFF.

This sequence joins TRBV5-4 and TRBJ2-5; D perhaps matches TRBD2 (6 bases). V was shortened by 7 bases and J by 5 bases, with 15 bases between the two germline ends. The CDR3 has 13 residues. The V gene's germline CDR1 is SGHNT and CDR2 YYREEE (reference sequence). The CDR3 here is CASGSGTGETQYF. The CDR3 DNA is TGTGCCAGCGGCTCGGGGACTGGGGAGACCCAGTACTTC.

J is TRBJ2-7 and V is TRBV5-1, with TRBD2 identical over 7 bases. V was clipped by 0 bases and J by 6 bases; unmatched bases: 6. The CDR3 length is 14 residues. Looked up from germline, CDR1 is SGHRS and CDR2 is YFSETQ. CDR3 in amino acids: CASSLGTSGAEQYF. CDR3 nucleotide sequence: TGCGCCAGCAGCTTGGGGACTAGTGGGGCCGAGCAGTACTTC.

The chain is built from TRBV5-4 and TRBJ2-5; possible D gene TRBD2, 6 bases. The CDR3 runs 14 residues. The germline V gene encodes CDR1 SGHNT and CDR2 YYREEE (reference sequence). V was shortened by 0 bases and J by 3 bases, with 9 bases between the two germline ends. The CDR3 region has the DNA TGTGCCAGCAGCTTGGGGCAGCGGGAAGAGACCCAGTACTTC. Protein: CASSLGQREETQYF.

The J gene is TRBJ2-1, the V gene TRBV11-2; the D call may be TRBD1 or TRBD2 (7 bases each). V lost 5 bases, J lost 9 bases, and 17 bases lay in between. In germline, CDR1 is SGHAT, CDR2 FQNNGV. The CDR3 is made up of 14 amino acids. The CDR3 nucleotides read TGTGCCAGCAGCCCTCCCGCAGGGGGGGGTGAGCAGTTCTTC. Translating it yields CASSPPAGGGEQFF.

The rearrangement uses TRBV7-2 and TRBJ2-4; TRBD1 matches at 8 bases. V trimming: 5 bases; J trimming: 1 base; junction bases outside the gene matches: 7. Germline V gene lookup returns CDR1 SGHTA and CDR2 FQGNSA. The CDR3 is made up of 16 amino acids. CDR3: CASSPGQGRAKNIQYF. The CDR3 DNA reads TGTGCCAGCAGCCCAGGACAGGGAAGGGCCAAAAACATTCAGTACTTC.

J is TRBJ1-4 and V is TRBV7-8; tentative D call: TRBD1 (5 bases). The CDR3 length is 14 residues. Germline-derived CDR1 and CDR2 are SGHVS and FQNEAQ. V dropped 5 bases and J dropped 8 bases, with 15 bases sitting between them. CDR3 region: CASSLPGVGEKLFF. The CDR3 bases are TGTGCCAGCAGCCTCCCGGGGGTTGGCGAAAAACTGTTTTTT. The entire variable domain, with the rest obtained from reference TRBV7-8 and TRBJ1-4, is as follows: GAGVSQSPRYKVAKRGQDVALRCDPISGHVSLFWYQQALGQGPEFLTYFQNEAQLDKSGLPSDRFFAERPEGSVSTLKIQRTQQEDSAVYLCASSLPGVGEKLFFGSGTQLSVL.

This clone was observed a few times. The V gene is TRBV5-1, the J gene TRBJ2-3; D possibly corresponds to TRBD1 (6 bases). CDR3 length equals 13 residues. CDR1 is SGHRS and CDR2 is YFSETQ in the germline V gene. The V end lost 8 bases, the J end lost 4 bases, and 14 bases lay between the germline ends. The CDR3 sequence is CASHSQGPDTQYF. The CDR3 DNA reads TGCGCCAGTCATTCCCAGGGGCCAGATACGCAGTATTTT.

The chain carries TRBV2 and TRBJ2-5; D is perhaps TRBD2 (6 bases). With 7 bases removed from V and 2 bases from J, the gap between germline ends came to 8 bases. The germline gives CDR1 SNHLY, CDR2 FYNNEI. The CDR3 consists of 12 residues. The CDR3 spells CASNREQETQYF. The CDR3 DNA follows: TGTGCCAGCAACCGGGAGCAAGAGACCCAGTACTTC.

The table lists this clone with a count of one. V usage is TRBV10-3 and J usage is TRBJ2-3; maybe TRBD2 (6 bases). Germline CDR1 and CDR2: ENHRY and SYGVKD. CDR3 length equals 14 residues. V was shortened by 3 bases and J by 4 bases, with 11 bases between the two germline ends. The CDR3 is CAISDRGMADTQYF. The DNA for the CDR3 is TGTGCCATCAGTGATCGGGGGATGGCAGATACGCAGTATTTT.

The chain recombines TRBV5-1 with TRBJ2-7, with D perhaps given as TRBD1 or TRBD2 (5 bases each). The CDR3 is 17 amino acids. Germline V lookup: CDR1 SGHRS, CDR2 YFSETQ. The ends were cut back, 1 base at V and 2 bases at J, with 19 bases in the middle. CDR3 region: CASSLLRVRDGTYEQYF. The CDR3 DNA reads TGCGCCAGCAGCTTGTTGCGGGTTCGGGACGGAACCTACGAGCAGTACTTC.

The J gene is TRBJ1-5, the V gene TRBV18; 7 bases line up with TRBD1. The CDR3 spans 14 residues. The germline V gene encodes CDR1 KGHSH and CDR2 LQKENI. Trimming removed 3 bases from V and 5 bases from J; junction bases left unmatched: 4. This CDR3 is CASSPGTAHQPQHF. The CDR3 DNA reads TGTGCCAGCTCACCTGGGACAGCACATCAGCCCCAGCATTTT.

This clone was seen a few times. The chain recombines TRBV20-1 with TRBJ1-2, with D possibly TRBD1 on 6 matching bases. Germline values: CDR1 DFQATT, CDR2 SNEGSKA (reference sequence). The CDR3 totals 11 residues. Trimming removed 5 bases from V and 4 bases from J, with 8 bases in between. The CDR3 DNA follows: TGCAGTGCTCAGGGGACCTATGGCTACACCTTC. Its translation: CSAQGTYGYTF.

CDR3 nucleotide sequence: TGTGCCAGCATGGGGGAGGAAAAACTGTTTTTT. Its translation is CASMGEEKLFF. The chain couples TRBV6-5 to TRBJ1-4, with a weak D call TRBD1 (5 bases). Trimming cost V 7 bases and J 8 bases, with 8 bases left between them. Germline loops: CDR1 MNHEY, CDR2 SVGAGI. The CDR3 is 11 residues long.

The V and J genes are TRBV18 and TRBJ1-5; TRBD1 might be the D (6 bases). The V gene's germline CDR1 is KGHSH and CDR2 LQKENI. Between the trimmed V and J ends, which lost 3 bases and 0 bases, there was a span of 18 bases. The CDR3 extends over 18 amino acids. CDR3 sequence reads: CASSPVRGGLGSNQPQHF. In DNA, the CDR3 is TGTGCCAGCTCACCGGTCAGGGGAGGCCTTGGTAGCAATCAGCCCCAGCATTTT.

The chain is built from TRBV28 and TRBJ2-1; 11 bases align to TRBD2. Germline-derived CDR1 and CDR2 are MDHEN and SYDVKM. Losses at the gene ends were 5 bases for V and 8 bases for J; bases not matched to a gene: 8. The CDR3 consists of 15 residues. Here the CDR3 DNA reads TGTGCCAGCAGTCCCCTTAGCGGGAGGGGTGATGAGCAGTTCTTC. This codes for CASSPLSGRGDEQFF. Based on the CDR3 plus reference TRBV28 and TRBJ2-1, the full variable domain is DVKVTQSSRYLVKRTGEKVFLECVQDMDHENMFWYRQDPGLGLRLIYFSYDVKMKEKGDIPEGYSVSREKKERFSLILESASTNQTSMYLCASSPLSGRGDEQFFGPGTRLTVL.

The chain joins TRBV7-9 to TRBJ2-1, with D possibly matching TRBD1 (6 bases). V lost 2 bases and J lost 0, with 11 bases in between. In germline, CDR1 is SEHNR, CDR2 FQNEAQ (reference sequence). The CDR3 is 16 residues long. As DNA, the CDR3 is TGTGCCAGCAGCTTACGCCCGGACAGCTCCTACAATGAGCAGTTCTTC. Its translation is CASSLRPDSSYNEQFF.

The chain uses TRBV11-2 and TRBJ1-1; 10 positions match TRBD1. Germline V CDR1 and CDR2: SGHAT, FQNNGV. There are 12 residues in the CDR3. Trimming took 4 bases from V and 10 from J; bases not matched to a gene: 3. The CDR3 loop reads CASSWTGGPAFF. DNA for the CDR3: TGTGCCAGCAGCTGGACAGGGGGGCCAGCTTTCTTT. The variable domain in full, completed from reference TRBV11-2 and TRBJ1-1, reads EAGVAQSPRYKIIEKRQSVAFWCNPISGHATLYWYQQILGQGPKLLIQFQNNGVVDDSQLPKDRFSAERLKGVDSTLKIQPAKLEDSAVYLCASSWTGGPAFFGQGTRLTVV.

This chain's CDR3 is CAVDRGGTEAFF. CDR3 nucleotide sequence: TGTGCCGTGGACAGGGGGGGCACTGAAGCTTTCTTT. The V call is TRBV30, the J call TRBJ1-1, with 10 nucleotides matching TRBD1. Germline V gene sequence: CDR1 GTSNPN, CDR2 SVGIG (reference sequence). Losses at the gene ends were 8 bases for V and 4 bases for J; bases not matched to a gene: 4. The CDR3 is made up of 12 amino acids.